This T cell receptor beta chain was observed in a study of T cell responses to AZD1222 COVID-19 vaccine. To note about this clone: Its antigen is currently unknown.

Study-level points and caveats: Spike-specific TCR depth and breadth grew after two AZD1222 doses. It should be noted that donors were predominantly white British and more often female, and clonal diversity was possibly underestimated.

The method was immunoSEQ multiplex PCR; TCRdb's version includes in-frame clones alone and lacks a portion of them. The table records some 100,000 clones, 75% to 90% of them present only once. Germline CDR1 and CDR2: MNHEY and SVGAGI. The CDR3 has 14 residues. Between the trimmed V and J ends, which lost 6 bases and 4 bases, there was a span of 16 bases. The J gene is TRBJ2-7, the V gene TRBV6-5, with a possible D match to TRBD1 (6 bases). The sequence was obtained from an adult who received the AZD1222 COVID-19 vaccine. Specimen: peripheral blood, collected 28 days after the second AZD1222 dose. CDR3 bases: TGTGCCAGCAGCCTAGGGGGTAGTCCATACGAGCAGTACTTC. This codes for CASSLGGSPYEQYF.